One TCR beta chain is described in this entry. This record belongs to a study of cytomegalovirus exposure and HLA in healthy donors. Primers for the PCR totalled 60 Vbeta and 13 Jbeta. This table comes from immunoSEQ multiplex PCR, and its TCRdb copy is limited to in-frame clones, with some not included. The sample shows more than 150,000 clones, more than 65% of them seen only once. V shed 4 bases and J 8 bases; nucleotides not matched to a gene: 4. The CDR3 is made up of 12 amino acids. Germline CDR1 ENHRY, CDR2 SYGVKD. The receptor's source is a woman in her thirties in good health and CMV-seropositive. Input material: PBMCs. The chain employs TRBV10-3 and TRBJ1-2, with 7 positions matching TRBD1. Here the CDR3 reads CAISGDRDGYTF. CDR3 nucleotides: TGTGCCATCAGTGGAGACAGGGACGGCTACACCTTC.